The 3 T cell receptor beta chains reported below all come from one sample, sequenced in a study of blood T cell repertoires in COVID-19. Assay: immunoSEQ multiplex PCR; the TCRdb copy retains only in-frame clones and omits some. The sample consists of approximately 270,000 clones, approximately 88% of them appearing once. Input material: peripheral blood. These receptors originate from a woman in her twenties or thirties with COVID-19, enrolled during active disease.

V is TRBV7-2 and J is TRBJ2-4; 8 bases match TRBD2. This CDR3 is built from 18 residues. From germline, CDR1 is SGHTA and CDR2 FQGNSA. The trim removed 3 bases at V and 0 bases at J, leaving 10 bases unmatched. CDR3 sequence: CASSFSGSGVLAKNIQYF. As DNA, the CDR3 is TGTGCCAGCAGCTTTAGTGGTAGCGGGGTTCTAGCCAAAAACATTCAGTACTTC.

In this sample, this clone turned up once. The chain employs TRBV2 and TRBJ1-6, with D possibly matching TRBD1 (6 bases). Germline V gene data show CDR1 as SNHLY and CDR2 as FYNNEI. The CDR3 sequence is 15 residues long. V dropped 5 bases and J dropped 12 bases, with 20 bases sitting between them. This chain's CDR3 is CASSPNRDPERPLHF. For the CDR3, the DNA is TGTGCCAGCAGTCCAAACAGGGACCCCGAAAGACCCCTCCACTTT.

The chain couples TRBV2 to TRBJ1-2, with D tentatively TRBD1 (6 bases). Trimming removed 7 bases from V and 7 bases from J, with 22 bases in between. The CDR3 loop spans 15 amino acids. The germline V gene has CDR1 SNHLY and CDR2 FYNNEI. CDR3 nucleotides: TGTGCCAGCACCGCCCTCGGGGGGGCAGGTGGTGGCTACACCTTC. The encoded protein is CASTALGGAGGGYTF. Drawing the rest from reference TRBV2 and TRBJ1-2, the complete variable domain is EPEVTQTPSHQVTQMGQEVILRCVPISNHLYFYWYRQILGQKVEFLVSFYNNEISEKSEIFDDQFSVERPDGSNFTLKIRSTKLEDSAMYFCASTALGGAGGGYTFGSGTRLTVV.